The present T cell receptor (beta chain) was sequenced within a study of early T cells in non-severe SARS-CoV-2 infection. Unique molecular identifiers were affixed to single, distinct cDNA molecules. TCRdb fed the 5' RACE reads into MiXCR, producing one record per CDR3 protein. The sample yields about 53,000 distinct CDR3 sequences, about 12% seen once. This clonotype appeared a few times. CDR1 and CDR2 from the germline V gene are SQVTM and ANQGSEA. Between the trimmed V and J ends, which lost 7 bases and 4 bases, there was a span of 17 bases. The CDR3 spans 13 residues. This receptor was taken from an adult who was a healthcare worker with PCR-confirmed SARS-CoV-2 infection or an uninfected control (not recorded which). The sequences come from whole blood, collected at baseline. The J gene is TRBJ2-7, the V gene TRBV29-1; tentatively, D is TRBD2 (6 bases). CDR3: CSATGDVVYEQYF. CDR3 in DNA: TGCAGCGCCACGGGGGATGTAGTATACGAGCAGTACTTC.